The 16 T cell receptor beta chains presented below share a single source sample, sequenced in a study of blood T cell repertoires in COVID-19. Sequencing was performed with immunoSEQ multiplex PCR; in TCRdb, only in-frame clones are kept and a portion is missing. The sample has around 100,000 clones, 75% to 90% seen once. The sample comprised peripheral blood. These receptors were obtained from an older woman with COVID-19, enrolled during active disease.

The chain combines TRBV12-3 or TRBV12-4 with TRBJ1-2, with D hard to call. This CDR3 has 11 amino acids. Deletions cut 3 bases from V and 8 bases from J, with 7 bases between. In DNA form, the CDR3 reads TGTGCCAGCAGTTTCGCGGGGGGCTACACCTTC. As protein: CASSFAGGYTF.

The V and J genes are TRBV4-1 and TRBJ1-4; 9 bases match TRBD1. After removal of 9 bases from V and 0 bases from J, the junction contained 8 bases not matched to a gene. This CDR3 is built from 16 residues. Germline V gene data show CDR1 as MGHRA and CDR2 as YSYEKL. CDR3 coding DNA: TGCGCCAGTAACAGGGGGCGCGGTTCAACTAATGAAAAACTGTTTTTT. This codes for CASNRGRGSTNEKLFF.

This chain connects TRBV7-2 to TRBJ1-2; D is perhaps TRBD1 (6 bases). The CDR3 is 15 residues long. Germline assignment: CDR1 SGHTA and CDR2 FQGNSA. V was shortened by 1 base and J by 2 bases, with 11 bases between the two germline ends. CDR3 bases: TGTGCCAGCAGCTTAGGGGCAGGGGCCAACTATGGCTACACCTTC. This sequence encodes CASSLGAGANYGYTF.

The gene calls are TRBV3-1 (or the pseudogene TRBV3-2) and TRBJ2-7; D remains unclear. The ends were cut back, 1 base at V and 4 bases at J, with 8 bases in the middle. CDR1 and CDR2 (germline): LGHDT, YNNKEL (reference sequence). The CDR3 is made up of 13 amino acids. The CDR3 DNA follows: TGTGCCAGCAGCCAAGGAGTGAGGTACGAGCAGTACTTC. Its translation is CASSQGVRYEQYF.

The V gene is TRBV27, the J gene TRBJ1-6, with TRBD1 matching 7 bases. The CDR3 consists of 21 residues. The germline gives CDR1 MNHEY, CDR2 SMNVEV (reference sequence). Trimming cost V 3 bases and J 2 bases; bases outside gene matches: 19. As DNA, the CDR3 is TGTGCCAGCAGTTTCTCCATACCCCGACAGGGTCCGGGTCCCTATAATTCACCCCTCCACTTT. Translating it yields CASSFSIPRQGPGPYNSPLHF.

The gene calls are TRBV5-1 and TRBJ1-6, with a weak D call TRBD1 (5 bases). V was clipped by 0 bases and J by 5 bases, with 15 bases between them. Germline V gene data show CDR1 as SGHRS and CDR2 as YFSETQ. CDR3 size: 17 residues. DNA of the CDR3: TGCGCCAGCAGCTTGGCCTTTCAAAGGGGCGATAATTCACCCCTCCACTTT. Translated: CASSLAFQRGDNSPLHF.

V is TRBV27 and J is TRBJ1-6; TRBD1 agrees at 7 bases. Looked up from germline, CDR1 is MNHEY and CDR2 is SMNVEV (reference sequence). V trimming: 2 bases; J trimming: 6 bases; junction bases outside the gene matches: 1. The CDR3 contains 14 residues. The CDR3 sequence: CASSLAGGNSPLHF. CDR3 DNA: TGTGCCAGCAGTTTAGCAGGGGGTAATTCACCCCTCCACTTT.

This clone has ten or more counts. V gene TRBV24-1 combines with J gene TRBJ1-5; 7 nucleotides align to TRBD1. CDR1 is KGHDR, CDR2 SFDVKD, per germline. V lost 9 bases, J lost 5 bases, and 9 bases stayed unmatched. The CDR3 consists of 14 residues. The CDR3 is CATSDRNQHQPQHF. CDR3 DNA sequence: TGTGCCACCTCGGACAGGAATCAACATCAGCCCCAGCATTTT.

This clone was found many times. This rearrangement joins TRBV7-2 to TRBJ2-1, with 8 nucleotides matching TRBD2. CDR1 is SGHTA, CDR2 FQGNSA, per germline. V dropped 1 base and J dropped 8; count of bases not matched to a gene: 13. This CDR3 has 17 amino acids. Here the CDR3 reads CASSLGPAGGSGYEQFF. CDR3 nucleotide sequence: TGTGCCAGCAGCTTAGGACCCGCGGGGGGATCAGGTTATGAGCAGTTCTTC.

A remark on this clone: One end of the junction does not line up with germline, which may come from a read error. In the same sample, other DNA sequences code for this CDR3. V gene TRBV12-5 combines with J gene TRBJ2-5, with 7 bases aligning to TRBD2. Germline CDR1 LGHNT, CDR2 FRNRAP. The CDR3 covers 17 residues. CDR3 nucleotides: TGTGCTCGTGGTGTGGGGGGGACCGGAGGGGAACAAGAGACCCAGTACTTC. It codes for CARGVGGTGGEQETQYF. The full variable domain, completed using reference TRBV12-5 and TRBJ2-5, is DARVTQTPRHKVTEMGQEVTMRCQPILGHNTVFWYRQTMMQGLELLAYFRNRAPLDDSGMPKDRFSAEMPDATLATLKIQPSEPRDSAVYFCARGVGGTGGEQETQYFGPGTRLLVL.

This chain uses TRBV19 with TRBJ1-1; possibly TRBD1 for D (5 bases). Germline V CDR1 and CDR2: LNHDA, SQIVND (reference sequence). V lost 4 bases, J lost 3 bases, and 12 bases lay in between. The CDR3 is 14 amino acids. CDR3 residues: CASSKGGGDTEAFF. DNA of the CDR3: TGTGCCAGTAGTAAAGGCGGGGGGGACACTGAAGCTTTCTTT.

The rearrangement uses TRBV18 and TRBJ2-3, with D perhaps TRBD2 (6 bases). The CDR3 sequence is 13 residues long. Per the germline V gene, CDR1 is KGHSH and CDR2 is LQKENI. V was shortened by 8 bases and J by 1 base, with 10 bases between the two germline ends. The CDR3 region has the DNA TGTGCCAGCCAAGAGCGGGGCACAGATACGCAGTATTTT. Amino acid sequence: CASQERGTDTQYF.

Only one count was recorded for this clone. The chain employs TRBV7-9 and TRBJ2-3; a possible D gene is TRBD1 (5 bases). Germline CDR1 reads SEHNR; CDR2 reads FQNEAQ (reference sequence). The CDR3 runs to 16 residues. Trimming removed 5 bases from V and 0 bases from J, with 15 bases in between. The CDR3 sequence: CASSPSGKRSTDTQYF. DNA of the CDR3: TGTGCCAGCAGCCCGTCAGGGAAGAGAAGCACAGATACGCAGTATTTT.

The chain uses TRBV5-8 and TRBJ2-1; 10 bases fit TRBD2. Looked up from germline, CDR1 is SGHTS and CDR2 is YDEGEE. V trimming: 3 bases; J trimming: 4 bases; junction bases outside the gene matches: 4. This CDR3 spans 15 amino acids. As DNA, the CDR3 is TGTGCCAGCAGCTCCAGCGGGGGGGCGTACAATGAGCAGTTCTTC. Encoded protein: CASSSSGGAYNEQFF.

The CDR3 loop reads CASSWERNTEAFF. Written as DNA, the CDR3 is TGTGCCAGTAGTTGGGAGCGAAACACTGAAGCTTTCTTT. This chain links TRBV19 with TRBJ1-1; D is undetermined. The CDR3 has 13 amino acids. Germline V gene data show CDR1 as LNHDA and CDR2 as SQIVND (reference sequence). V lost 5 bases and J lost 2, with 9 bases in between.

This CDR3 reads CASSLGRGRTGETQYF. The CDR3 DNA reads TGTGCCAGCAGCTTGGGCAGGGGGCGAACAGGGGAGACCCAGTACTTC. The J gene is TRBJ2-5, the V gene TRBV5-8, with 8 bases that match TRBD1. CDR1 and CDR2 from the germline V gene are SGHTS and YDEGEE. Trimming removed 0 bases from V and 5 bases from J; junction bases left unmatched: 9. The CDR3 runs 16 residues.